Each of the 5 T cell receptor beta chains below was sequenced from the same sample in a study of blood T cell repertoires in COVID-19. Profiled with immunoSEQ multiplex PCR; TCRdb holds only in-frame clones, not every one. Among 140,000 to 150,000 clones listed, approximately 85% were seen once. Sequenced input: peripheral blood. The source of these receptors is a woman aged 55-69 years with COVID-19, enrolled during active disease.

This clone was counted a single time. This chain joins TRBV5-4 and TRBJ2-3; 8 positions match TRBD2. Per the germline V gene, CDR1 is SGHNT and CDR2 is YYREEE (reference sequence). Unmatched junction bases numbered 6, after V lost 4 bases and J lost 2 bases. This CDR3 has 15 amino acids. The CDR3 protein is CASSPGGAVTDTQYF. The CDR3 region has the DNA TGTGCCAGCAGCCCCGGGGGGGCTGTCACAGATACGCAGTATTTT.

The chain recombines TRBV5-4 with TRBJ2-7; a weak D match, TRBD1 (8 bases). Germline-derived CDR1 and CDR2 are SGHNT and YYREEE (reference sequence). With 3 bases removed from V and 7 bases from J, the gap between germline ends came to 11 bases. The CDR3 covers 12 residues. The CDR3: CASSYRGGEQYF. For the CDR3, the DNA is TGTGCCAGCAGCTACAGGGGGGGGGAGCAGTACTTC.

J is TRBJ2-7 and V is TRBV6-5; D call uncertain. Per the germline V gene, CDR1 is MNHEY and CDR2 is SVGAGI. V was shortened by 2 bases and J by 2 bases, with 13 bases between the two germline ends. The CDR3 length is 15 residues. The CDR3: CASSYPLDGAYEQYF. The CDR3, as DNA: TGTGCCAGCAGTTACCCCTTAGACGGAGCCTACGAGCAGTACTTC.

CDR3 in amino acids: CASSSDTGELFF. The CDR3, as DNA: TGTGCCAGCAGTTCGGACACCGGGGAGCTGTTTTTT. The rearrangement links TRBV12-3 or TRBV12-4 to TRBJ2-2; no reliable D call. The germline V and J ends were trimmed by 4 bases and 3 bases, with 3 bases remaining between them. This CDR3 contains 12 residues.

The V and J genes are TRBV15 and TRBJ2-2, with D perhaps TRBD2 (6 bases). V was cut by 3 bases and J by 0 bases, with 8 bases left in between. Looked up from germline, CDR1 is LNHNV and CDR2 is YYDKDF (reference sequence). This CDR3 comprises 15 residues. CDR3 sequence reads: CATSRDYANTGELFF. The CDR3 region has the DNA TGTGCCACCAGCAGGGACTACGCGAACACCGGGGAGCTGTTTTTT.